This entry concerns a single T cell receptor beta chain. Trimming cost V 2 bases and J 2 bases, with 6 bases left between them. This CDR3 is 13 amino acids long. Germline CDR1 PRHDT, CDR2 FYEKMQ (reference sequence). In the authors' workflow: How many nucleated cells were present was estimated from reference gene primer amplification. Produced via immunoSEQ multiplex PCR; TCRdb's table is partial and in-frame only. The D gene and trimming were derived from the DNA, and the V and J assignments and clone size from that table. The sample lists about 670,000 clones; 70% to 90% were seen once. This sample is part of a study of blood T cell repertoires in COVID-19. The wider study: Samples of COVID-19 (acute and convalescent) were obtained from the United States, Italy and Spain. PBMCs, B-cell-depleted T cells, or T cells provided the cDNA or gDNA that made up the material.

V is TRBV13 and J is TRBJ1-2; the D is unclear. The receptor comes from a woman aged 18-35 years with acute or convalescent COVID-19. The sequenced material came from peripheral blood. CDR3: CASSLLGNYGYTF. DNA for the CDR3: TGTGCCAGCAGCTTATTGGGCAACTATGGCTACACCTTC.